The 32 T cell receptor beta chains listed next were all sequenced from one sample in a study of blood T cells in healthy people across ages. Primers used in a second PCR of about 7 to 12 cycles were a sample-barcoded 5' primer and a J-beta primer mix. TCRdb re-analysed the 5' RACE reads in MiXCR, keeping a single row per CDR3 protein. The sample consists of approximately 680,000 distinct CDR3 sequences, about 30% of them appearing once. What was sequenced was blood. The receptors shown here come from a woman of 80 years or more in good health.

In regard to this clonotype: A much larger clonotype is one base distant, so this may be a read error. The chain links TRBV28 to TRBJ2-3, with D unresolved. From germline, CDR1 is MDHEN and CDR2 SYDVKM. This CDR3 contains 13 residues. V was trimmed by 3 bases and J by 4 bases, leaving 8 bases between them. CDR3 loop: CASSFANADTQYF. The CDR3 coding sequence is TGTGCCAGCAGTTTCGCTAACGCAGATACGCAGTATTTT.

This clonotype is categorized as medium-sized. J is TRBJ2-7 and V is TRBV18; TRBD1 aligns across 8 bases. This CDR3 has 13 amino acids. Germline loops: CDR1 KGHSH, CDR2 LQKENI. The J segment lost 6 bases and the V segment lost 1 base, leaving 2 bases of the junction unmatched. The CDR3 bases are TGTGCCAGCTCACCACGTGACAGGGGCGAGCAGTACTTC. Encoded protein: CASSPRDRGEQYF. The full variable domain, completed using reference TRBV18 and TRBJ2-7, is NAGVMQNPRHLVRRRGQEARLRCSPMKGHSHVYWYRQLPEEGLKFMVYLQKENIIDESGMPKERFSAEFPKEGPSILRIQQVVRGDSAAYFCASSPRDRGEQYFGPGTRLTVT.

This chain links TRBV2 with TRBJ2-2; 10 nucleotides line up with TRBD1. V lost 9 bases to trimming and J lost 0 bases; unmatched junction nucleotides: 13. This CDR3 contains 18 residues. Germline CDR1 is SNHLY and CDR2 is FYNNEI. DNA for the CDR3: TGTGCCAGTAGGCTTCAACCGGGACAGGGGACGAACACCGGGGAGCTGTTTTTT. Amino acids: CASRLQPGQGTNTGELFF.

This clonotype was found many times. V and J are TRBV12-3 or TRBV12-4 and TRBJ1-1; D possibly corresponds to TRBD1 (6 bases). The CDR3 extends over 14 amino acids. V was clipped by 3 bases and J by 4 bases, with 12 bases between them. The CDR3 loop reads CASSFSQGGTEAFF. DNA of the CDR3: TGTGCCAGCAGTTTTTCACAGGGAGGCACTGAAGCTTTCTTT.

The chain carries TRBV6-2 or TRBV6-3 and TRBJ2-1; 7 bases align to TRBD2. CDR1 is MNHEY, CDR2 SVGEGT, per germline. The CDR3 totals 15 residues. Trimming at V came to 6 bases and at J to 8 bases, leaving 13 bases not matched to a gene. The CDR3 sequence: CASRRDSGFDDEQFF. The CDR3 DNA sequence: TGTGCCAGCAGACGCGATAGCGGGTTTGATGATGAGCAGTTCTTC.

This clonotype was counted at least ten times. The chain couples TRBV5-1 to TRBJ1-1; no reliable D call. Germline V lookup: CDR1 SGHRS, CDR2 YFSETQ. This CDR3 is built from 13 residues. V was cut by 4 bases and J by 2 bases, with 9 bases left in between. The CDR3 nucleotides are TGCGCCAGCAGCGTGGACGGAAACACTGAAGCTTTCTTT. Translated: CASSVDGNTEAFF.

J is TRBJ2-1 and V is TRBV7-2; a weak D match, TRBD2 (6 bases). Trimming removed 7 bases at V and 0 bases at J, with 25 bases between. The germline V gene encodes CDR1 SGHTA and CDR2 FQGNSA. The CDR3 runs 19 residues. CDR3 loop: CASNPPVGGVTSSYNEQFF. The CDR3 DNA reads as TGTGCCAGCAACCCCCCAGTGGGCGGGGTGACAAGCTCCTACAATGAGCAGTTCTTC.

The J gene is TRBJ2-2, the V gene TRBV27, with D possibly matching TRBD1 (6 bases). CDR1 is MNHEY, CDR2 SMNVEV, per germline (reference sequence). Trimming took off 8 bases at V and 4 bases at J, with 14 bases between the two ends. This CDR3 is 14 amino acids long. CDR3 in amino acids: CASRQGLSTGELFF. CDR3 bases: TGTGCCAGCCGGCAGGGGTTGAGCACCGGGGAGCTGTTTTTT.

This clonotype was picked up many times. The chain recombines TRBV28 with TRBJ2-1; D call uncertain. This CDR3 has 12 residues. Germline values: CDR1 MDHEN, CDR2 SYDVKM. Trimming cost V 2 bases and J 4 bases, with 3 bases left between them. The CDR3 is CASSLQYNEQFF. CDR3 DNA sequence: TGTGCCAGCAGTTTACAATACAATGAGCAGTTCTTC.

This clonotype was seen only a few times. The chain uses TRBV5-5 and TRBJ2-5, with a possible D match to TRBD1 (5 bases). Looked up from germline, CDR1 is SGHKS and CDR2 is YYEKEE (reference sequence). The CDR3 is 13 residues long. Trimming removed 4 bases at V and 7 bases at J, with 14 bases between. DNA for the CDR3: TGTGCCAGCAGCGTTAGGACAAACGTGACCCAGTACTTC. Translating it yields CASSVRTNVTQYF.

This clonotype was counted only a few times. The chain has TRBV6-5 and TRBJ1-4, with 9 bases matching TRBD1. The germline gives CDR1 MNHEY, CDR2 SVGAGI. The CDR3 contains 18 residues. The ends lost 2 bases at V and 2 bases at J; junction bases unmatched: 9. The CDR3 loop is CASSYGTGNRHTNEKLFF. In DNA form, the CDR3 reads TGTGCCAGCAGTTACGGGACAGGGAACAGGCATACTAATGAAAAACTGTTTTTT.

V and J are TRBV20-1 and TRBJ2-5; the D is unclear. The better agreement between TRBJ2-7 and the DNA end casts doubt on the J call. The CDR3 is made up of 15 amino acids. Germline V gene sequence: CDR1 DFQATT, CDR2 SNEGSKA (reference sequence). The CDR3 spells CSAIRPGRGPYEQYF. DNA for the CDR3: TGCAGTGCTATCCGGCCTGGACGCGGCCCCTACGAGCAGTACTTC.

The chain carries TRBV7-2 and TRBJ2-7; no reliable D call. The CDR3 sequence is 14 residues long. V was cut by 5 bases and J by 3 bases, with 14 bases left in between. Germline V lookup: CDR1 SGHTA, CDR2 FQGNSA. The CDR3 bases are TGTGCCAGCAGCATCAGCAGCAGTAACTACGAGCAGTACTTC. It translates to CASSISSSNYEQYF.

This chain connects TRBV3-1 to TRBJ1-5, with unresolved D. The CDR3 runs to 13 residues. V was trimmed by 4 bases and J by 6 bases, leaving 10 bases between them. Germline CDR1 is LGHDT and CDR2 is YNNKEL (reference sequence). CDR3 residues: CASSPSKFQPQHF. CDR3 bases: TGTGCCAGCAGCCCGTCGAAGTTTCAGCCCCAGCATTTT.

This clonotype occurred many times. The chain couples TRBV7-3 to TRBJ2-1; 8 nucleotides agree with TRBD2. Trimming cost V 5 bases and J 7 bases; bases outside gene matches: 7. The CDR3 consists of 14 residues. CDR1 is SGHTA, CDR2 FQGTGA, per germline. CDR3 sequence (DNA): TGTGCCAGCAGCCTTTCGGGACTAGTGAATGAGCAGTTCTTC. Its translation: CASSLSGLVNEQFF.

This clonotype has a count of ten or more. The rearrangement uses TRBV11-2 and TRBJ2-3; 7 bases are a match to TRBD2. This CDR3 contains 17 residues. Germline CDR1 and CDR2: SGHAT and FQNNGV. Trimming at V came to 3 bases and at J to 1 base, leaving 10 bases not matched to a gene. CDR3 sequence (DNA): TGTGCCAGCAGCTTCGGGGGGTCCCCCACTGGCACAGATACGCAGTATTTT. Its protein is CASSFGGSPTGTDTQYF.

This clonotype was seen more than once but under ten times. This chain uses TRBV7-9 with TRBJ2-7; the match to TRBD2 covers 9 bases. After removal of 4 bases from V and 2 bases from J, the junction contained 6 bases not matched to a gene. The CDR3 has 15 residues. Germline CDR1 is SEHNR and CDR2 is FQNEAQ (reference sequence). CDR3 nucleotides: TGTGCCAGCAGCTATAGCGGGGGCGAGACCTACGAGCAGTACTTC. This sequence encodes CASSYSGGETYEQYF.

This clonotype has a count of ten or more. This rearrangement joins TRBV20-1 to TRBJ1-5; TRBD1 aligns across 7 bases. The V gene end was trimmed by 5 bases and the J gene end by 1 base; junction bases not matched to a gene: 2. CDR3 length equals 13 residues. From germline, CDR1 is DFQATT and CDR2 SNEGSKA (reference sequence). The CDR3 DNA reads as TGCAGTGCTGTGACAGGGAGCAATCAGCCCCAGCATTTT. Its protein product is CSAVTGSNQPQHF.

The rearrangement uses TRBV20-1 and TRBJ2-1, with D possibly TRBD2 on 6 matching bases. The V and J ends lost 3 bases and 13 bases respectively, with 25 bases between them. Per germline, CDR1 DFQATT and CDR2 SNEGSKA (reference sequence). The CDR3 spans 15 residues. The CDR3 bases are TGCAGTGCTAGTGATCGGACTAATACTCGGGAGACTCAGTTCTTC. Translated, it gives CSASDRTNTRETQFF.

The chain has TRBV3-1 and TRBJ1-1; TRBD1 matches 9 bases. Per the germline V gene, CDR1 is LGHDT and CDR2 is YNNKEL (reference sequence). With V trimmed by 5 bases and J by 5 bases, 6 bases remained unmatched. This CDR3 spans 14 amino acids. The CDR3 is CASSSGQGRTEAFF. CDR3 DNA: TGTGCCAGCAGCTCCGGACAGGGGAGAACTGAAGCTTTCTTT.

The rearrangement joins TRBV6-2 or TRBV6-3 to TRBJ1-2; D ambiguous. V lost 6 bases and J 6 bases, leaving 17 bases between the germline ends. Germline V gene data show CDR1 as MNHEY and CDR2 as SVGEGT. CDR3 size: 14 residues. The CDR3 DNA reads as TGTGCCAGCAGGGAGGATCTATTCACGCATGGCTACACCTTC. This translates into CASREDLFTHGYTF.

The chain carries TRBV28 and TRBJ1-3, with D perhaps matching TRBD1 (6 bases). This CDR3 has 15 amino acids. V was trimmed by 4 bases and J by 7 bases, leaving 17 bases between them. The V gene's germline CDR1 is MDHEN and CDR2 SYDVKM. The CDR3 nucleotides are TGTGCCAGCAGTTCACGGACAGTGGCTTCGAACACCATATATTTT. It codes for CASSSRTVASNTIYF.

This clonotype was observed a handful of times. The genes are TRBV30 and TRBJ2-2, with TRBD1 identical over 9 bases. The ends lost 5 bases at V and 3 bases at J; junction bases unmatched: 1. The CDR3 extends over 13 amino acids. Per germline, CDR1 GTSNPN and CDR2 SVGIG (reference sequence). The CDR3 coding sequence is TGTGCCTGGGGACAGGGGCACACCGGGGAGCTGTTTTTT. Amino acids: CAWGQGHTGELFF.

For this clonotype: Relative to the germline gene, one junction end is altered; a read error may explain this. The chain links TRBV11-2 to TRBJ2-4; D gene uncertain. The germline V gene encodes CDR1 SGHAT and CDR2 FQNNGV. This CDR3 has 11 amino acids. The CDR3 region is CASANTNIHYF. In nucleotides, the CDR3 is TGTGCCAGCGCAAACACAAACATTCACTACTTC.

In this sample, this clonotype is medium-sized. J is TRBJ2-5 and V is TRBV7-2; either TRBD1 or TRBD2 may supply D (5 bases each). Germline V CDR1 and CDR2: SGHTA, FQGNSA. Trimming stripped 3 bases from V and 5 bases from J, with 7 bases between. The CDR3 length is 12 residues. CDR3 bases: TGTGCCAGCAGCTTCTGGGGGGAGACCCAGTACTTC. It encodes CASSFWGETQYF.

This clonotype was picked up many times. The rearrangement links TRBV4-2 to TRBJ2-7, with D uncertain. V shed 0 bases and J shed 6 bases, with 12 bases lying between them. Germline lookup yields CDR1 LGHNA and CDR2 YNFKEQ. This CDR3 comprises 14 residues. The CDR3 here is CASSQDRGLGEQYF. CDR3 in DNA: TGTGCCAGCAGCCAAGATAGAGGATTGGGCGAGCAGTACTTC.

This clonotype came up once. An end of the junction does not agree with germline; a read error may underlie this. V and J are TRBV9 and TRBJ1-3; D gene ambiguous. The CDR3 runs to 14 residues. In germline, CDR1 is SGDLS, CDR2 YYNGEE. DNA of the CDR3: TGTGCCAGCAGCGTAGAGGATTTTGGAAACGCCATATATTTT. Translating gives CASSVEDFGNAIYF.

The sample holds one count of this clonotype. It may be a read error: a sequence one base away is much more abundant. This chain connects TRBV3-1 to TRBJ2-3, with TRBD2 as a possible D gene (5 bases). Looked up from germline, CDR1 is LGHDT and CDR2 is YNNKEL (reference sequence). The CDR3 is 12 residues long. The V end lost 4 bases, the J end lost 6 bases, and 8 bases lay between the germline ends. The CDR3 loop is CASSPWRDTQYF. As DNA, the CDR3 is TGTGCCAGCAGCCCCTGGAGGGATACGCAGTATTTT.

This clonotype has ten or more counts. The rearrangement uses TRBV27 and TRBJ2-3; 11 bases fit TRBD1. The CDR3 covers 15 residues. V was clipped by 6 bases and J by 3 bases; unmatched bases: 5. CDR1 and CDR2 from the germline V gene are MNHEY and SMNVEV (reference sequence). The CDR3 bases are TGTGCCAGCAGCAAAGGGACAGGGGGGACAGATACGCAGTATTTT. The encoded protein is CASSKGTGGTDTQYF.

This clonotype has just a few counts. This may be a read error, as it is one base from a much larger clone. The CDR3 loop reads CATSSRGQGNYGNTF. In DNA, the CDR3 is TGTGCCACCAGCTCGAGGGGACAGGGGAACTATGGCAACACCTTC. The chain recombines TRBV15 with TRBJ1-2; 10 nucleotides agree with TRBD1. The CDR3 sequence is 15 residues long. Looked up from germline, CDR1 is LNHNV and CDR2 is YYDKDF (reference sequence).

This clonotype has ten or more counts. The DNA for the CDR3 is TGCGCCAGCAGCCTGGGACAGCGGGACAATGAGCAGTTCTTC. Residues: CASSLGQRDNEQFF. The chain joins TRBV5-1 to TRBJ2-1, with D tentatively TRBD1 (7 bases). The germline V gene has CDR1 SGHRS and CDR2 YFSETQ. The CDR3 consists of 14 residues. Deletions cut 4 bases from V and 5 bases from J, with 13 bases between.

This clonotype was seen repeatedly, ten times or more. The J gene is TRBJ2-5, the V gene TRBV20-1; 12 nucleotides line up with TRBD1. Unmatched junction bases numbered 5, after V lost 7 bases and J lost 2 bases. The CDR3 covers 14 residues. Germline V gives CDR1 DFQATT, CDR2 SNEGSKA (reference sequence). Here the CDR3 reads CSGRDRGPQETQYF. Here the CDR3 DNA reads TGCAGTGGCCGGGACAGGGGGCCTCAAGAGACCCAGTACTTC.